The 9 T cell receptor beta chains in this list originate from one sample, sequenced in a study of T cells after yellow fever vaccination. TCRdb called the 5' RACE reads again in MiXCR, with one record for every CDR3 protein. The sample carries hundreds of thousands of distinct CDR3 sequences, around 19% recorded once. The sequencing here drew on PBMCs, taken before the yellow fever booster vaccination. These receptors were taken from a man aged 18 to 29 who received the YFV17D yellow fever vaccine.

The rearrangement joins TRBV19 to TRBJ2-1; D call uncertain. Germline-derived CDR1 and CDR2 are LNHDA and SQIVND (reference sequence). V gave up 6 bases and J gave up 7 bases, with 13 bases separating them. The CDR3 runs to 13 residues. CDR3 sequence: CASSLPIPNEQFF. CDR3 DNA sequence: TGTGCCAGTAGCTTACCAATACCTAATGAGCAGTTCTTC. The entire variable domain, with the rest obtained from reference TRBV19 and TRBJ2-1, is as follows: DGGITQSPKYLFRKEGQNVTLSCEQNLNHDAMYWYRQDPGQGLRLIYYSQIVNDFQKGDIAEGYSVSREKKESFPLTVTSAQKNPTAFYLCASSLPIPNEQFFGPGTRLTVL.

This clonotype was detected a few times. The chain is built from TRBV15 and TRBJ2-3, with D unclear. The CDR3 runs to 12 residues. V was trimmed by 5 bases and J by 1 base, leaving 4 bases between them. Per the germline V gene, CDR1 is LNHNV and CDR2 is YYDKDF (reference sequence). The CDR3 DNA sequence: TGTGCCACCAGCGAGGGCACAGATACGCAGTATTTT. Protein: CATSEGTDTQYF.

This clonotype came up many times. The chain has TRBV20-1 and TRBJ2-1; 8 nucleotides align to TRBD2. This CDR3 spans 17 amino acids. V gave up 6 bases and J gave up 0 bases; unmatched junction bases: 13. Germline values: CDR1 DFQATT, CDR2 SNEGSKA (reference sequence). The CDR3 loop reads CSAEGLAGKPSYNEQFF. For the CDR3, the DNA is TGCAGTGCCGAGGGGCTAGCGGGTAAACCCTCCTACAATGAGCAGTTCTTC.

This clonotype was picked up one time. A much more abundant neighbour one base away suggests this may be a read error. This chain joins TRBV7-3 and TRBJ2-1; maybe TRBD1 (6 bases). The V and J ends lost 2 bases and 7 bases respectively, with 24 bases between them. CDR3 length: 18 amino acids. Germline V lookup: CDR1 SGHTA, CDR2 FQGTGA. The CDR3 coding sequence is TGTGCCAGCAGCTTACTGGGGGCTGCGACAGCTAGTGGGAATGAGCAGTTCTTC. It codes for CASSLLGAATASGNEQFF.

Only a few counts were recorded for this clonotype. The chain is built from TRBV5-1 and TRBJ2-3; D is possibly TRBD1 (5 bases). V was clipped by 0 bases and J by 2 bases, with 10 bases between them. Germline V gene sequence: CDR1 SGHRS, CDR2 YFSETQ. The CDR3 has 15 amino acids. Written as DNA, the CDR3 is TGCGCCAGCAGCTTGGGACAGAGTAACACAGATACGCAGTATTTT. Protein sequence: CASSLGQSNTDTQYF.

This clonotype was seen more than once but under ten times. The rearrangement joins TRBV7-9 to TRBJ2-7; perhaps TRBD1 as D (7 bases). With 5 bases removed from V and 2 bases from J, the gap between germline ends came to 10 bases. Per germline, CDR1 SEHNR and CDR2 FQNEAQ (reference sequence). The CDR3 spans 13 residues. CDR3 sequence reads: CASSTGEAYEQYF. The CDR3 DNA reads TGTGCCAGCAGCACAGGGGAGGCCTACGAGCAGTACTTC. The variable domain in full, with the rest retrieved from reference TRBV7-9 and TRBJ2-7, is DTGVSQNPRHKITKRGQNVTFRCDPISEHNRLYWYRQTLGQGPEFLTYFQNEAQLEKSRLLSDRFSAERPKGSFSTLEIQRTEQGDSAMYLCASSTGEAYEQYFGPGTRLTVT.

This clonotype was seen more than once but under ten times. The chain recombines TRBV18 with TRBJ2-5; D perhaps matches TRBD1 (6 bases). The length of the CDR3 is 14 residues. Germline CDR1 reads KGHSH; CDR2 reads LQKENI. Trimming removed 1 base at V and 5 bases at J, with 11 bases between. Here the CDR3 DNA reads TGTGCCAGCTCACCACAGAACCAGGGGGAGACCCAGTACTTC. It translates to CASSPQNQGETQYF. The full variable domain, its missing parts supplied by reference TRBV18 and TRBJ2-5, is NAGVMQNPRHLVRRRGQEARLRCSPMKGHSHVYWYRQLPEEGLKFMVYLQKENIIDESGMPKERFSAEFPKEGPSILRIQQVVRGDSAAYFCASSPQNQGETQYFGPGTRLLVL.

A single count supports this clonotype. This rearrangement joins TRBV7-9 to TRBJ2-1; TRBD2 matches at 12 bases. The CDR3 totals 16 residues. V lost 5 bases to trimming and J lost 5 bases; unmatched junction nucleotides: 7. Germline assignment: CDR1 SEHNR and CDR2 FQNEAQ (reference sequence). The CDR3 DNA is TGTGCCAGCAGCAAACCTAGCGGGGGGGCCGACAATGAGCAGTTCTTC. Its translation: CASSKPSGGADNEQFF.

The rearrangement links TRBV5-1 to TRBJ2-7; maybe TRBD1 (6 bases). There are 12 residues in the CDR3. The germline V and J ends were trimmed by 7 bases and 4 bases, with 12 bases remaining between them. Germline assignment: CDR1 SGHRS and CDR2 YFSETQ. The CDR3 DNA reads as TGCGCCAGCGGTAAACAGGGATACGAGCAGTACTTC. Its protein product is CASGKQGYEQYF.